These 23 T cell receptor beta chains share one sample of origin, sequenced in a study of cytomegalovirus exposure and HLA in healthy donors. Researchers ran the PCR with 60 Vbeta and 13 Jbeta primers. Only in-frame clones appear in the TCRdb table, and some are missing; sequencing was by immunoSEQ multiplex PCR. Of 150,000 to 200,000 clones listed, around 80% are singletons. The sample comprised PBMCs. The receptor set was obtained from a female donor in good health and CMV-seronegative.

This chain connects TRBV7-6 to TRBJ2-2; 7 bases align to TRBD2. After removal of 1 base from V and 1 base from J, the junction contained 6 bases not matched to a gene. Germline V CDR1 and CDR2: SGHVS, FNYEAQ. The CDR3 has 17 residues. The CDR3 nucleotides read TGTGCCAGCAGCTTAGACCCGGGCGGGGGGAACACCGGGGAGCTGTTTTTT. Its translation is CASSLDPGGGNTGELFF.

This clone came up once. This chain links TRBV7-2 with TRBJ1-1; 7 bases align to TRBD1. Germline values: CDR1 SGHTA, CDR2 FQGNSA. The V segment lost 8 bases and the J segment 0 bases; nucleotides outside the gene matches: 6. This CDR3 has 14 residues. CDR3 sequence reads: CASAGTDLNTEAFF. CDR3 nucleotides: TGTGCCAGCGCTGGGACAGATCTGAACACTGAAGCTTTCTTT.

The count of this clone is one. The CDR3 reads CASSPGTGIGTYEQYF. CDR3 DNA sequence: TGTGCCAGCAGCCCCGGGACAGGGATTGGTACCTACGAGCAGTACTTC. This chain uses TRBV7-2 with TRBJ2-7; 9 bases agree with TRBD1. The CDR3 is 16 amino acids. J gave up 2 bases and V 5 bases, and 10 bases lay outside the gene matches. Germline-derived CDR1 and CDR2 are SGHTA and FQGNSA.

The chain has TRBV18 and TRBJ1-6; no firm D call. CDR3 length: 16 amino acids. Germline V gives CDR1 KGHSH, CDR2 LQKENI. The V end was cut by 3 bases, the J end by 3 bases, with 12 bases between. This CDR3 is CASSPEGRIYNSPLHF. The CDR3 nucleotides read TGTGCCAGCTCACCGGAGGGCAGGATCTATAATTCACCCCTCCACTTT.

V is TRBV10-3 and J is TRBJ1-2, with 8 bases identical to TRBD1. Germline lookup yields CDR1 ENHRY and CDR2 SYGVKD. V gave up 8 bases and J gave up 5 bases; unmatched junction bases: 10. The CDR3 length is 14 residues. The CDR3 nucleotides read TGTGCCATCCTAAGAGTGACAGGGGTGTATGGCTACACCTTC. Its protein is CAILRVTGVYGYTF.

This chain links TRBV18 with TRBJ2-7; 8 nucleotides match TRBD1. The CDR3 contains 18 residues. Germline CDR1 KGHSH, CDR2 LQKENI. Trimming cost V 0 bases and J 2 bases; bases outside gene matches: 12. In DNA, the CDR3 is TGTGCCAGCTCACCACCCCCAGGGGGCGAGAAGGGGGCCTACGAGCAGTACTTC. Translated, it gives CASSPPPGGEKGAYEQYF.

The chain has TRBV5-1 and TRBJ2-5; D may be TRBD2 (6 bases). V lost 5 bases, J lost 3 bases, and 20 bases lay in between. The germline V gene has CDR1 SGHRS and CDR2 YFSETQ. The CDR3 covers 16 residues. CDR3 sequence: CASRSGPDRLEETQYF. DNA for the CDR3: TGCGCCAGCAGATCCGGACCCGACCGACTAGAAGAGACCCAGTACTTC.

The chain employs TRBV9 and TRBJ1-1; D is uncertain. The CDR3 spans 15 residues. CDR1 SGDLS and CDR2 YYNGEE come from the germline V gene. V gave up 0 bases and J gave up 5 bases, with 14 bases separating them. This chain's CDR3 is CASSVATGLGTEAFF. CDR3 nucleotides: TGTGCCAGCAGCGTAGCTACGGGGTTGGGGACTGAAGCTTTCTTT.

This clone has just one count. The chain has TRBV6-6 and TRBJ2-7, with D possibly TRBD2 on 6 matching bases. Looked up from germline, CDR1 is MNHNY and CDR2 is SVGAGI (reference sequence). V gave up 7 bases and J gave up 4 bases, with 8 bases separating them. This CDR3 spans 11 amino acids. Written as DNA, the CDR3 is TGTGCCAGCAACCGGGGGTACGAGCAGTACTTC. Encoded protein: CASNRGYEQYF.

The gene calls are TRBV10-3 and TRBJ2-7; TRBD1 matches at 9 bases. Germline CDR1 is ENHRY and CDR2 is SYGVKD. Germline trimming cut 6 bases from V and 6 bases from J; bases unmatched to any gene: 9. This CDR3 is built from 14 residues. The CDR3 bases are TGTGCCATCAGCCCTCGGGACAGGGACTCCGAGCAGTACTTC. The encoded protein is CAISPRDRDSEQYF.

The chain links TRBV30 to TRBJ2-1; tentatively, D is TRBD2 (7 bases). CDR3 length equals 13 residues. CDR1 and CDR2 from the germline V gene are GTSNPN and SVGIG (reference sequence). V shed 4 bases and J shed 5 bases, with 12 bases lying between them. CDR3 region: CAWMRGGDNEQFF. As DNA, the CDR3 is TGTGCCTGGATGCGAGGGGGGGACAATGAGCAGTTCTTC.

The table lists this clone with a few counts. The CDR3 loop reads CASSQDGQGGTKNIQYF. CDR3 DNA sequence: TGCGCCAGCAGCCAAGATGGACAGGGTGGAACCAAAAACATTCAGTACTTC. The chain employs TRBV4-3 and TRBJ2-4; 8 bases match TRBD1. CDR3 length equals 17 residues. Germline values: CDR1 LGHNA, CDR2 YSLEER. The junction had 6 bases not matched to a gene; V was cut back by 0 bases and J by 2 bases.

This clone was seen a few times. This chain uses TRBV4-1 with TRBJ2-2, with D possibly being TRBD2 (5 bases). This CDR3 spans 15 amino acids. CDR1 and CDR2 (germline): MGHRA, YSYEKL. V was clipped by 0 bases and J by 3 bases, with 8 bases between them. CDR3 sequence reads: CASSQDTADTGELFF. CDR3 in DNA: TGCGCCAGCAGCCAAGATACAGCGGACACCGGGGAGCTGTTTTTT.

The rearrangement links TRBV7-2 to TRBJ2-4; a weak D match, TRBD2 (5 bases). The V end was cut by 0 bases, the J end by 13 bases, with 19 bases between. Germline V CDR1 and CDR2: SGHTA, FQGNSA. This CDR3 contains 15 residues. This CDR3 reads CASSLAGTQSGSQYF. CDR3 sequence (DNA): TGTGCCAGCAGCTTAGCGGGCACCCAGTCGGGGAGCCAGTACTTC.

The chain carries TRBV7-2 and TRBJ2-3, with 11 bases identical to TRBD2. Germline V gives CDR1 SGHTA, CDR2 FQGNSA. There are 17 residues in the CDR3. With 3 bases clipped from V and 0 bases from J, the junction kept 5 bases outside the gene matches. The chain's CDR3 is CASSFWTSGYSTDTQYF. CDR3 in DNA: TGTGCCAGCAGCTTTTGGACTAGCGGGTATAGCACAGATACGCAGTATTTT.

This rearrangement joins TRBV2 to TRBJ2-2; TRBD1 is a possible D gene (7 bases). The CDR3 sequence is 14 residues long. Per the germline V gene, CDR1 is SNHLY and CDR2 is FYNNEI. V lost 7 bases, J lost 0 bases, and 9 bases lay in between. In DNA, the CDR3 is TGTGCCAGCACCAGGGGGGCGAACACCGGGGAGCTGTTTTTT. Protein: CASTRGANTGELFF.

This clone came up once. The chain recombines TRBV28 with TRBJ1-2; TRBD1 might be the D (6 bases). From germline, CDR1 is MDHEN and CDR2 SYDVKM. V was trimmed by 4 bases and J by 7 bases, leaving 13 bases between them. The CDR3 totals 13 residues. The CDR3 reads CASSWTVNGGYTF. For the CDR3, the DNA is TGTGCCAGCAGTTGGACAGTGAATGGTGGCTACACCTTC.

CDR3: CASSLSGWGLADTQYF. The CDR3 nucleotides read TGTGCCAGCAGCTTAAGTGGGTGGGGGCTCGCAGATACGCAGTATTTT. The rearrangement joins TRBV7-2 to TRBJ2-3; possibly TRBD1 for D (6 bases). Germline V gene data show CDR1 as SGHTA and CDR2 as FQGNSA. This CDR3 comprises 16 residues. Trimming took off 2 bases at V and 4 bases at J, with 16 bases between the two ends.

This chain connects TRBV9 to TRBJ2-3, with D perhaps TRBD2 (6 bases). The V and J ends lost 3 bases and 2 bases respectively, with 19 bases between them. Germline loops: CDR1 SGDLS, CDR2 YYNGEE. The CDR3 totals 17 residues. The CDR3 DNA sequence: TGTGCCAGCAGCGCCAACACGGCGGGATTCTACACAGATACGCAGTATTTT. As protein: CASSANTAGFYTDTQYF.

V and J are TRBV18 and TRBJ2-1; no clear D. The CDR3 spans 15 residues. Trimming stripped 5 bases from V and 6 bases from J, with 17 bases between. Per germline, CDR1 KGHSH and CDR2 LQKENI. DNA of the CDR3: TGTGCCAGCTCAGGAACGGTGTCTCCGGGCAATGAGCAGTTCTTC. Residues: CASSGTVSPGNEQFF.

The chain joins TRBV6-1 to TRBJ2-2, with 10 bases lining up with TRBD2. This CDR3 has 15 amino acids. The germline V gene encodes CDR1 MNHNS and CDR2 SASEGT. V lost 5 bases to trimming and J lost 4 bases; unmatched junction nucleotides: 4. DNA for the CDR3: TGTGCCAGCAGTTCTAGCGGGAGTTCCACCGGGGAGCTGTTTTTT. Residues: CASSSSGSSTGELFF.

The sample holds a few counts of this clone. The chain combines TRBV28 with TRBJ2-4, with 7 bases lining up with TRBD1. J gave up 1 base and V 3 bases, and 12 bases lay outside the gene matches. Germline CDR1 reads MDHEN; CDR2 reads SYDVKM. The CDR3 contains 18 residues. The CDR3 bases are TGTGCCAGCAGTTTGCTGCCGACAGGGATGTCGGCCAAAAACATTCAGTACTTC. It codes for CASSLLPTGMSAKNIQYF.

The V call is TRBV7-8, the J call TRBJ2-5, with 11 bases fitting TRBD2. The trim removed 1 base at V and 0 bases at J, leaving 7 bases unmatched. CDR1 is SGHVS, CDR2 FQNEAQ, per germline. The CDR3 extends over 18 amino acids. The CDR3 reads CASSLGLAGGRYQETQYF. The CDR3, as DNA: TGTGCCAGCAGCTTAGGTCTAGCGGGGGGAAGGTACCAAGAGACCCAGTACTTC.